What follows are 28 T cell receptor beta chains derived from one specimen sequenced in a study of T-cell memory formation after mild COVID-19. One entry per CDR3 protein, called by TCRdb with MiXCR from the 5' RACE reads. The sample has about 430,000 distinct CDR3 sequences, around 17% seen once; the top ten hold 20% to 25%. Sequenced material: PBMCs or a T cell subset sorted from them (not recorded which). The receptors derive from a man younger than 35 who had mild COVID-19 (a few samples of this study predate the infection). Cell type and time point are not known.

This rearrangement joins TRBV12-3 or TRBV12-4 to TRBJ1-5, with 8 positions matching TRBD1. The junction had 5 bases not matched to a gene; V was cut back by 6 bases and J by 1 base. The CDR3 loop spans 15 amino acids. The CDR3 reads CASRAGGGSNQPQHF. The CDR3 nucleotides read TGTGCCAGCAGGGCAGGGGGCGGGAGCAATCAGCCCCAGCATTTT.

The CDR3 nucleotides read TGTGCCAGTAGTGCGGGACTAGCGGAAGAGACCCAGTACTTC. This encodes CASSAGLAEETQYF. This rearrangement joins TRBV19 to TRBJ2-5, with TRBD2 identical over 11 bases. This CDR3 is built from 14 residues. Germline assignment: CDR1 LNHDA and CDR2 SQIVND (reference sequence). The ends lost 5 bases at V and 3 bases at J; junction bases unmatched: 2.

For the CDR3, the DNA is TGTGCCAGCAGACCGGGACTAGCGACCGGGGAGCTGTTTTTT. It is translated as CASRPGLATGELFF. The chain joins TRBV12-3 or TRBV12-4 to TRBJ2-2; 10 nucleotides agree with TRBD2. This CDR3 region has 14 residues. V was pared by 6 bases and J by 5 bases, with 3 bases of the junction left unmatched.

This clonotype was observed a few times. The chain has TRBV20-1 and TRBJ1-4; D ambiguous. V was pared by 4 bases and J by 8 bases, with 14 bases between. The CDR3 is made up of 13 amino acids. Germline CDR1 reads DFQATT; CDR2 reads SNEGSKA (reference sequence). For the CDR3, the DNA is TGCAGTGCTAACGAGGGAGGTCGGGAAAAACTGTTTTTT. Residues: CSANEGGREKLFF.

This clonotype came up a few times. The chain joins TRBV18 to TRBJ2-3; D is unclear. Germline V lookup: CDR1 KGHSH, CDR2 LQKENI. The CDR3 runs to 16 residues. Trimming pared 5 bases from V and 2 bases from J, leaving 17 bases between. CDR3 coding DNA: TGTGCCAGCTCAGGCCCCCGAGTAGCCTACACAGATACGCAGTATTTT. It specifies CASSGPRVAYTDTQYF.

There are many counts of this clonotype. This rearrangement joins TRBV20-1 to TRBJ1-2; 8 positions match TRBD1. In germline, CDR1 is DFQATT, CDR2 SNEGSKA (reference sequence). V dropped 3 bases and J dropped 6; count of bases not matched to a gene: 9. This CDR3 contains 14 residues. CDR3 sequence: CSASLDRVPDGYTF. DNA of the CDR3: TGCAGTGCTAGCTTGGACAGGGTCCCGGATGGCTACACCTTC.

The rearrangement links TRBV7-2 to TRBJ1-3; TRBD1 is a possible D gene (5 bases). V was clipped by 4 bases and J by 4 bases, with 17 bases between them. CDR1 and CDR2 from the germline V gene are SGHTA and FQGNSA. The CDR3 runs 16 residues. The CDR3 region has the DNA TGTGCCAGCAGCTGGGGCCTTTCGGGGTCCGGAAACACCATATATTTT. Translated: CASSWGLSGSGNTIYF.

The chain joins TRBV5-5 to TRBJ1-2; unclear D gene. The CDR3 spans 15 residues. Germline V CDR1 and CDR2: SGHKS, YYEKEE (reference sequence). The V end was cut by 4 bases, the J end by 2 bases, with 15 bases between. The CDR3 spells CASSPDTIENYGYTF. The CDR3 DNA is TGTGCCAGCAGCCCAGACACCATCGAGAACTATGGCTACACCTTC.

This clonotype was observed a handful of times. This chain uses TRBV12-3 or TRBV12-4 with TRBJ2-1; 8 bases are shared with TRBD2. The V and J ends lost 7 bases and 7 bases, in that order; junction bases with no gene match: 9. The CDR3 sequence is 14 residues long. The CDR3 is CASISSGGPNEQFF. CDR3 coding DNA: TGTGCCAGCATCTCCTCGGGGGGGCCTAATGAGCAGTTCTTC.

This clonotype has ten or more counts. V is TRBV14 and J is TRBJ2-5; no clear D. V was cut by 0 bases and J by 5 bases, with 16 bases left in between. CDR1 SGHDN and CDR2 FVKESK come from the germline V gene. The CDR3 runs 16 residues. The CDR3 region is CASSQDSIYLKETQYF. CDR3 coding DNA: TGTGCCAGCAGCCAAGATAGCATCTACCTGAAGGAGACCCAGTACTTC.

The chain is built from TRBV18 and TRBJ1-2, with 7 bases aligning to TRBD1. From germline, CDR1 is KGHSH and CDR2 LQKENI. The ends lost 1 base at V and 4 bases at J; junction bases unmatched: 12. This CDR3 contains 17 residues. The CDR3 DNA reads TGTGCCAGCTCACCACGGCCTGCGAGGGGGCGCGTCTATGGCTACACCTTC. It specifies CASSPRPARGRVYGYTF.

This clonotype was recorded a few times. The V gene is TRBV7-3, the J gene TRBJ2-7; tentatively, D is TRBD1 (6 bases). V was clipped by 6 bases and J by 4 bases, with 16 bases between them. Per the germline V gene, CDR1 is SGHTA and CDR2 is FQGTGA. This CDR3 comprises 14 residues. As DNA, the CDR3 is TGTGCCAGCAGGGGAACCAGGGGTAGATACGAGCAGTACGTC. It specifies CASRGTRGRYEQYV.

This clonotype has only a few counts. V gene TRBV4-1 combines with J gene TRBJ1-2; D might be TRBD1 (5 bases). The CDR3 sequence is 16 residues long. V was trimmed by 5 bases and J by 4 bases, leaving 20 bases between them. Germline V gives CDR1 MGHRA, CDR2 YSYEKL. Here the CDR3 reads CASSSHGAPGGYGYTF. DNA of the CDR3: TGCGCCAGCAGCTCCCACGGGGCACCGGGTGGCTATGGCTACACCTTC.

The chain couples TRBV7-2 to TRBJ1-4; TRBD1 might be the D (5 bases). CDR3 size: 14 residues. CDR1 is SGHTA and CDR2 is FQGNSA in the germline V gene. V was cut by 3 bases and J by 7 bases, with 12 bases left in between. CDR3: CASSFRRDGEKLFF. CDR3 in DNA: TGTGCCAGCAGCTTCAGACGGGACGGTGAAAAACTGTTTTTT.

The V and J genes are TRBV7-9 and TRBJ1-4; tentative D call: TRBD1 (5 bases). The CDR3 covers 14 residues. CDR1 and CDR2 (germline): SEHNR, FQNEAQ (reference sequence). Trimming removed 5 bases from V and 10 bases from J, with 17 bases in between. CDR3 sequence reads: CASSPPGPFGKLFF. The DNA for the CDR3 is TGTGCCAGCAGCCCGCCGGGGCCTTTCGGAAAACTGTTTTTT. The full variable domain, with the rest looked up from reference TRBV7-9 and TRBJ1-4, is DTGVSQNPRHKITKRGQNVTFRCDPISEHNRLYWYRQTLGQGPEFLTYFQNEAQLEKSRLLSDRFSAERPKGSFSTLEIQRTEQGDSAMYLCASSPPGPFGKLFFGSGTQLSVL.

The chain employs TRBV12-3 or TRBV12-4 and TRBJ2-2; no reliable D call. The CDR3 is 14 amino acids. With 2 bases removed from V and 4 bases from J, the gap between germline ends came to 8 bases. DNA for the CDR3: TGTGCCAGCAGTTTAATAGGGTTCACCGGGGAGCTGTTTTTT. Its protein product is CASSLIGFTGELFF.

This clonotype was recorded a few times. The CDR3 sequence is CASSQDRATGGISPLHF. The DNA of the CDR3 is TGTGCCAGCAGCCAGGATCGTGCGACAGGGGGAATTTCACCCCTCCACTTT. The chain has TRBV4-2 and TRBJ1-6; TRBD1 agrees at 9 bases. Germline CDR1 is LGHNA and CDR2 is YNFKEQ. CDR3 length equals 17 residues. V shed 3 bases and J 9 bases; nucleotides not matched to a gene: 12.

The chain links TRBV14 to TRBJ2-1, with a possible D match to TRBD1 (5 bases). The CDR3 spans 11 residues. V lost 8 bases and J lost 8, with 10 bases in between. Germline CDR1 and CDR2: SGHDN and FVKESK. The CDR3 coding sequence is TGTGCCAGCGGCAGGGTTTATGAGCAGTTCTTC. This translates into CASGRVYEQFF.

This clonotype came up a few times. The chain carries TRBV5-5 and TRBJ1-1; the D is unclear. V lost 7 bases and J lost 1, with 14 bases in between. The CDR3 runs 14 residues. Germline-derived CDR1 and CDR2 are SGHKS and YYEKEE (reference sequence). Here the CDR3 DNA reads TGTGCCAGCTCCGAACCGCTTTCGAACACTGAAGCTTTCTTT. Its translation is CASSEPLSNTEAFF.

This clonotype was counted many times. The chain links TRBV7-2 to TRBJ2-3; D may correspond to TRBD1 or TRBD2 (5 bases each). In germline, CDR1 is SGHTA, CDR2 FQGNSA. V gave up 6 bases and J gave up 1 base, with 11 bases separating them. The CDR3 has 14 residues. CDR3 sequence: CASRRDRRTDTQYF. The CDR3, as DNA: TGTGCCAGCAGAAGGGACCGCCGCACAGATACGCAGTATTTT.

The V call is TRBV15, the J call TRBJ2-7, with 10 bases that match TRBD1. J gave up 7 bases and V 1 base, and 7 bases lay outside the gene matches. Germline V gene data show CDR1 as LNHNV and CDR2 as YYDKDF (reference sequence). The CDR3 is 15 residues long. The CDR3 protein is CATSRAGQGVREQYF. In nucleotides, the CDR3 is TGTGCCACCAGCAGAGCCGGACAGGGGGTTAGGGAGCAGTACTTC.

The chain combines TRBV6-5 with TRBJ2-3, with D possibly TRBD2 on 6 matching bases. This CDR3 is built from 16 residues. Per germline, CDR1 MNHEY and CDR2 SVGAGI. V gave up 0 bases and J gave up 1 base, with 11 bases separating them. The CDR3 DNA reads TGTGCCAGCAGTTACTCGCCCGGGGGTGGCACAGATACGCAGTATTTT. Protein sequence: CASSYSPGGGTDTQYF.

The J gene is TRBJ2-4, the V gene TRBV5-1; no clear D gene. V gave up 0 bases and J gave up 6 bases, with 13 bases separating them. In germline, CDR1 is SGHRS, CDR2 YFSETQ. This CDR3 region has 15 residues. The CDR3 nucleotides read TGCGCCAGCAGCTTGGGTTCCAGCCATTTAAACATTCAGTACTTC. Translating it yields CASSLGSSHLNIQYF.

Only a few counts were recorded for this clonotype. The V gene is TRBV4-1, the J gene TRBJ1-6; D gene uncertain. Trimming took 1 base from V and 8 from J, leaving 12 bases between them. The CDR3 runs 15 residues. Germline values: CDR1 MGHRA, CDR2 YSYEKL. CDR3 protein: CASSQVGRRYSPLHF. The CDR3, as DNA: TGCGCCAGCAGCCAAGTGGGAAGGCGGTATTCACCCCTCCACTTT.

This clonotype was seen ten or more times. The chain couples TRBV5-5 to TRBJ2-4; D perhaps matches TRBD2 (7 bases). Trimming took off 0 bases at V and 3 bases at J, with 16 bases between the two ends. Germline-derived CDR1 and CDR2 are SGHKS and YYEKEE (reference sequence). The CDR3 extends over 17 amino acids. The CDR3 region is CASSLGGGRAGKNIQYF. The CDR3 DNA reads TGTGCCAGCAGCTTGGGGGGGGGCAGGGCCGGCAAAAACATTCAGTACTTC.

The V and J genes are TRBV15 and TRBJ2-1, with 10 bases that match TRBD2. Germline V gene sequence: CDR1 LNHNV, CDR2 YYDKDF (reference sequence). The CDR3 is 15 residues long. The V gene end was trimmed by 1 base and the J gene end by 6 bases; junction bases not matched to a gene: 3. CDR3 nucleotides: TGTGCCACCAGCAGAGTAGCGGGGGGATTCAATGAGCAGTTCTTC. Translated, it gives CATSRVAGGFNEQFF. Full variable domain (rest looked up from reference TRBV15 and TRBJ2-1): DAMVIQNPRYQVTQFGKPVTLSCSQTLNHNVMYWYQQKSSQAPKLLFHYYDKDFNNEADTPDNFQSRRPNTSFCFLDIRSPGLGDTAMYLCATSRVAGGFNEQFFGPGTRLTVL.

This clonotype turned up a few times. The chain carries TRBV24-1 and TRBJ2-2, with D perhaps matching TRBD2 (5 bases). Between the trimmed V and J ends, which lost 10 bases and 6 bases, there was a span of 11 bases. The germline gives CDR1 KGHDR, CDR2 SFDVKD. This CDR3 region has 12 residues. CDR3 amino acids: CATSGGAGELFF. The CDR3 bases are TGTGCCACAAGCGGCGGTGCCGGGGAGCTGTTTTTT.

The J gene is TRBJ2-3, the V gene TRBV7-9; 9 bases line up with TRBD2. CDR1 and CDR2 from the germline V gene are SEHNR and FQNEAQ (reference sequence). The CDR3 has 16 amino acids. V was pared by 5 bases and J by 0 bases, with 6 bases of the junction left unmatched. CDR3 DNA: TGTGCCAGCAGCCGTCGCGGGGGGGACAGCACAGATACGCAGTATTTT. Its translation: CASSRRGGDSTDTQYF. The variable domain in full, completed from reference TRBV7-9 and TRBJ2-3, reads DTGVSQNPRHKITKRGQNVTFRCDPISEHNRLYWYRQTLGQGPEFLTYFQNEAQLEKSRLLSDRFSAERPKGSFSTLEIQRTEQGDSAMYLCASSRRGGDSTDTQYFGPGTRLTVL.